These T cell receptor beta chains were read from a single sample in a study of cytomegalovirus exposure and HLA in healthy donors. Repertoires were generated with immunoSEQ multiplex PCR, while TCRdb's copy carries only in-frame clones and drops some. In the table there are roughly 150,000 clones, more than 70% of which are singletons. The source material was PBMCs. The receptor source for this set is a man between 18 and 29 years old in good health and CMV-seropositive. Both conserved end residues are part of each CDR3. Each record gives: J gene, V gene, clone size, D gene, CDR3 protein, CDR3 DNA. A D gene is named only where the DNA matches it firmly. Clone size is stated in some rows and not others, as once, few, many or a class when expanded.

J gene: TRBJ2-1
V gene: TRBV7-3
clone size: .
D gene: .
CDR3 protein: CASGPSTYNEQFF
CDR3 DNA: TGTGCCAGCGGCCCATCAACCTACAATGAGCAGTTCTTC

J gene: TRBJ1-6
V gene: TRBV5-1
clone size: .
D gene: .
CDR3 protein: CASRPVGTQIYSPLHF
CDR3 DNA: TGCGCCAGCAGGCCGGTCGGGACACAGATTTATTCACCCCTCCACTTT

J gene: TRBJ2-5
V gene: TRBV9
clone size: .
D gene: TRBD2
CDR3 protein: CASNYPAGQETQYF
CDR3 DNA: TGTGCCAGCAATTACCCAGCGGGGCAAGAGACCCAGTACTTC

J gene: TRBJ2-1
V gene: TRBV18
clone size: once
D gene: .
CDR3 protein: CASSSRLVSYNEQFF
CDR3 DNA: TGTGCCAGCTCCTCCCGACTAGTCTCCTACAATGAGCAGTTCTTC

J gene: TRBJ2-2
V gene: TRBV21-1
clone size: few
D gene: .
CDR3 protein: CARITGGIAGELFF
CDR3 DNA: TGTGCCAGGATAACAGGGGGAATCGCCGGGGAGCTGTTTTTT

J gene: TRBJ1-5
V gene: TRBV5-3
clone size: .
D gene: TRBD1
CDR3 protein: CARSWPGQGLDQPQHF
CDR3 DNA: TGTGCCAGAAGCTGGCCGGGACAGGGTCTGGATCAGCCCCAGCATTTT

J gene: TRBJ1-1
V gene: TRBV9
clone size: .
D gene: .
CDR3 protein: CASSVRPRGTEAFF
CDR3 DNA: TGTGCCAGCAGCGTAAGGCCCCGGGGGACTGAAGCTTTCTTT

J gene: TRBJ2-5
V gene: TRBV11-2
clone size: .
D gene: .
CDR3 protein: CASSPSRGWETQYF
CDR3 DNA: TGTGCCAGCAGCCCCTCGCGAGGGTGGGAGACCCAGTACTTC

J gene: TRBJ1-1
V gene: TRBV9
clone size: .
D gene: TRBD1
CDR3 protein: CASSVGPAGGREAFF
CDR3 DNA: TGTGCCAGCAGCGTAGGACCGGCAGGGGGCCGTGAAGCTTTCTTT

J gene: TRBJ2-5
V gene: TRBV18
clone size: .
D gene: .
CDR3 protein: CASSPSPRGAGETQYF
CDR3 DNA: TGTGCCAGCTCACCCTCCCCCCGAGGAGCGGGAGAGACCCAGTACTTC

J gene: TRBJ2-3
V gene: TRBV30
clone size: .
D gene: .
CDR3 protein: CAWSTTDVGELTDTQYF
CDR3 DNA: TGTGCCTGGAGTACGACTGATGTGGGTGAGCTAACAGATACGCAGTATTTT

J gene: TRBJ2-1
V gene: TRBV7-9
clone size: .
D gene: TRBD1
CDR3 protein: CASSQEGQFSYNEQFF
CDR3 DNA: TGTGCCAGCAGCCAAGAGGGACAGTTCTCCTACAATGAGCAGTTCTTC

J gene: TRBJ2-5
V gene: TRBV6-5
clone size: .
D gene: .
CDR3 protein: CASRDSQETQYF
CDR3 DNA: TGTGCCAGCAGGGACAGCCAAGAGACCCAGTACTTC

J gene: TRBJ1-2
V gene: TRBV6-1
clone size: .
D gene: .
CDR3 protein: CASNPGASGYTF
CDR3 DNA: TGTGCCAGCAATCCTGGGGCCTCTGGCTACACCTTC

J gene: TRBJ1-2
V gene: TRBV5-4
clone size: .
D gene: .
CDR3 protein: CASSLAGSNYGYTF
CDR3 DNA: TGTGCCAGCAGCTTGGCCGGGAGTAACTATGGCTACACCTTC

J gene: TRBJ2-7
V gene: TRBV29-1
clone size: .
D gene: TRBD2
CDR3 protein: CSVRRGGTSGKYEQYF
CDR3 DNA: TGCAGCGTTAGGCGGGGGGGGACTAGCGGGAAATACGAGCAGTACTTC

J gene: TRBJ2-1
V gene: TRBV19
clone size: .
D gene: TRBD2
CDR3 protein: CASSVTSGDYNEQFF
CDR3 DNA: TGTGCCAGTAGTGTGACTAGCGGGGACTACAATGAGCAGTTCTTC

J gene: TRBJ1-1
V gene: TRBV27
clone size: .
D gene: .
CDR3 protein: CASSFVGGYTEAFF
CDR3 DNA: TGTGCCAGCAGTTTCGTGGGGGGGTACACTGAAGCTTTCTTT

J gene: TRBJ2-2
V gene: TRBV15
clone size: .
D gene: TRBD1
CDR3 protein: CATSPDRGLTNTGELFF
CDR3 DNA: TGTGCCACCAGCCCAGACAGGGGGCTTACGAACACCGGGGAGCTGTTTTTT

J gene: TRBJ2-2
V gene: TRBV30
clone size: .
D gene: .
CDR3 protein: CAGPDTNTGELFF
CDR3 DNA: TGTGCCGGCCCCGACACTAACACCGGGGAGCTGTTTTTT

J gene: TRBJ2-1
V gene: TRBV7-9
clone size: .
D gene: .
CDR3 protein: CASSLRQTHYNEQFF
CDR3 DNA: TGTGCCAGCAGCCTGAGACAGACACACTACAATGAGCAGTTCTTC

J gene: TRBJ2-7
V gene: TRBV28
clone size: once
D gene: .
CDR3 protein: CASSFRLQSTEQYF
CDR3 DNA: TGTGCCAGCAGTTTTCGCTTGCAATCTACCGAGCAGTACTTC

J gene: TRBJ1-3
V gene: TRBV28
clone size: .
D gene: .
CDR3 protein: CASSVRQGSSGNTIYF
CDR3 DNA: TGTGCCAGCAGTGTACGCCAGGGGTCCTCTGGAAACACCATATATTTT

J gene: TRBJ1-5
V gene: TRBV9
clone size: .
D gene: .
CDR3 protein: CASSVDGQDQPQHF
CDR3 DNA: TGTGCCAGCAGCGTAGACGGACAAGATCAGCCCCAGCATTTT

J gene: TRBJ2-3
V gene: TRBV5-4
clone size: .
D gene: .
CDR3 protein: CASSLDRPKRTDTQYF
CDR3 DNA: TGTGCCAGCAGCCTCGACAGGCCTAAGCGCACAGATACGCAGTATTTT

J gene: TRBJ1-2
V gene: TRBV11-2
clone size: .
D gene: TRBD1
CDR3 protein: CASSSPGGQIGGYTF
CDR3 DNA: TGTGCCAGCAGCTCTCCAGGGGGGCAGATCGGTGGCTACACCTTC

J gene: TRBJ2-3
V gene: TRBV2
clone size: .
D gene: .
CDR3 protein: CASSRSSVTDTQYF
CDR3 DNA: TGTGCCAGCAGTCGTAGTTCCGTAACAGATACGCAGTATTTT

J gene: TRBJ1-2
V gene: TRBV5-1
clone size: .
D gene: .
CDR3 protein: CASSLDPGNYGYTF
CDR3 DNA: TGCGCCAGCAGCTTGGATCCCGGTAACTATGGCTACACCTTC

J gene: TRBJ2-3
V gene: TRBV19
clone size: .
D gene: TRBD1
CDR3 protein: CASSLTTGGGDTQYF
CDR3 DNA: TGTGCCAGTAGTCTGACGACAGGGGGAGGAGATACGCAGTATTTT

J gene: TRBJ1-1
V gene: TRBV30
clone size: .
D gene: .
CDR3 protein: CAWSPSGLNTEAFF
CDR3 DNA: TGTGCCTGGAGTCCCTCCGGGTTGAACACTGAAGCTTTCTTT

J gene: TRBJ1-1
V gene: TRBV28
clone size: few
D gene: TRBD1
CDR3 protein: CASSSAGTGGTEAFF
CDR3 DNA: TGTGCCAGCAGTTCGGCCGGGACAGGGGGGACTGAAGCTTTCTTT